One T cell receptor beta chain is described in this entry. This clonotype was found many times. Its specific antigen is unknown. Base qualities are not at hand, and no much larger clone is one base apart. Libraries were prepared through 5' RACE. Instrument on record: Illumina HiSeq 2000. A universal primer binding site was added through template switching, and the final cDNA carried a unique molecular identifier so that TCR cDNA molecules could be counted accurately. First-strand cDNA for TCR alpha and beta chains was synthesized from specific primers in the conserved constant-segment region. To control for contamination, each cDNA library was double barcoded with a SMART-Mk sample barcode plus Illumina barcodes. Two successive PCR steps introduced TruSeq adapter sequences along with Illumina sample barcodes. Sequencing of the TCR alpha and beta cDNA libraries was done on the Illumina HiSeq platform using custom primers. For the original study's pipeline: MiGEC was used to process raw reads and extract unique molecular identifiers, and MiXCR was used to find CDR3 positions. For each individual, recombination models were inferred using an EM algorithm with the repgenHMM and IGoR tools. The tcR package in R was used for shared clonotype analysis, with sharing normalized by the product of cloneset sizes. To study raw recombination free of thymic and clonal selection effects, out-of-frame nonproductive sequences were analyzed. TCRdb reprocessed the public reads (quality trimming at Q25 with fastp, clone calling with MiXCR) and kept in-frame beta chains. Identical CDR3 protein sequences are pooled into one entry, listed with their most common genes and DNA. TCRdb assigned the V and J calls; the authors' analysis was not used. This sample comprises hundreds of thousands of distinct CDR3 sequences, 7.5% of them detected only once. The ten largest clones capture less than 2% of the sample.

This entry is derived from a study of identical twins (dated by TCRdb to 2015 to 2016). In terms of the full investigation: To test whether fetal clonotypes persist, this study deep-sequenced TCR alpha and beta repertoires from monozygotic twins, from unrelated adults of various ages, and from cord blood. Replicate twin experiments were performed at different times using different library preparation protocols to rule out contamination. Study-level results and caveats: Compared with coincidental sharing between unrelated individuals, an excess of low generation-probability sequences was observed among out-of-frame TCR alpha sequences shared between twins. Because the same donors could not be followed over many years, the conclusions relied on cross-sectional statistical analysis. Fewer insertions were carried by abundant cord blood beta clonotypes; a weaker similar trend was observed in young adult naive repertoires, while no such trend was observed in memory repertoires. The excess sharing between twins in beta out-of-frame sequences was weaker because fewer shared sequences reduced the signal-to-noise ratio. Invariant T cells such as MAIT and iNKT could partly confound zero-insertion analyses, though diverse VJ usage argued against this for most clonotypes. Recombination models systematically underestimated out-of-frame TCR alpha sharing in monozygotic twins but agreed with sharing between unrelated individuals.

All donors were healthy Caucasians. Three pairs of female monozygotic twins, all aged about 18 to 29 years, made up the twin cohort. Using Miltenyi CD45RO+ enrichment and human naive T-cell isolation kits, memory (CD45RO+) and naive T cells were isolated from PBMC. These sequences were also reported in another study, on yellow fever vaccine responses in identical twins. In that second paper, the authors write: According to the authors, the vaccine-induced T cell response in identical twins seemed to be partly convergent and partly specific to each individual. In identical twins, the study followed T cell clones that responded to the vaccine with precision.

Material: memory (CD45RO+) T cells sorted from blood. The sample's cell subset or site label is to be understood as: CD45RO+ enriched T cells. The origin of this receptor is a woman aged 18-29 years in good health.

The nucleotides read TGCGCCAGCAGCTTAGGTATAGACAGTCCCACCTACGAGCAGTACTTC. This yields the protein CASSLGIDSPTYEQYF. The chain links TRBV5-1 with TRBJ2-7; matching of 5 bases hints at TRBD1 as the D gene. The CDR3 has 16 amino acids, counting the end cysteine and phenylalanine. Solely the CDR3 DNA is kept, with 48 bases framed from the first base. The germline V gene encodes CDR1 SGHRS and CDR2 YFSETQ. V drops 2 bases and J drops 2 bases, leaving 17 bases in between.